This is a list of T cell receptor beta chains from one sample in a study of response to subunit inactivated influenza vaccine. TCRdb processed the RT-PCR reads anew with MiXCR; each CDR3 protein has one entry. The data show hundreds of thousands of distinct CDR3 sequences, 21% seen once. The starting material was PBMCs from blood, obtained 21 months after vaccination. The receptors were gathered from a man aged 50-75 years who received an inactivated influenza vaccine. Both conserved end residues are part of each CDR3. The D gene is left open where the match is weak. Part of the rows lack a size; the others show once, few, many or a class for expanded clones.

d_gene	abundance	v_gene	j_gene	CDR3nt	CDR3aa
TRBD2	.	TRBV6-2/TRBV6-3	TRBJ2-5	TGTGCCAGCAGTTACACTAGCGGGACTGGGACCCAGTACTTC	CASSYTSGTGTQYF
.	.	TRBV5-5	TRBJ1-4	TGTGCCAGCTCCTTGGAGTGGGAAGAACTGTTTTTT	CASSLEWEELFF
TRBD2	.	TRBV4-2	TRBJ2-7	TGTGCCAGCAGCCATCCCGGGACTAGCGGTACCTACGAGCAGTACTTC	CASSHPGTSGTYEQYF
.	.	TRBV19	TRBJ1-5	TGTGCCAGTAGTATGCGGGTGTCAGTGAGCAATCAGCCCCAGCATTTT	CASSMRVSVSNQPQHF
.	few	TRBV6-1	TRBJ2-2	TGTGCCAGCACCCCGGGAGTGGCCACCAACACCGGGGAGCTGTTTTTT	CASTPGVATNTGELFF
.	.	TRBV12-3/TRBV12-4	TRBJ2-1	TGTGCCAGCATTAAGTGGGTTATGAGCGATGAGCAGTTCTTC	CASIKWVMSDEQFF
TRBD1	medium-sized	TRBV27	TRBJ1-2	TGTGCCAGCAGTTTCCGACAGGGAGATGGCTACACCTTC	CASSFRQGDGYTF
.	.	TRBV4-2	TRBJ2-3	TGTGCCAGCAGCCAAGATTCAGGGTTTGGGCGTGATACGCAGTATTTT	CASSQDSGFGRDTQYF
.	.	TRBV6-2/TRBV6-3	TRBJ2-3	TGTGCCAGCAGTTTCGGCTTGACACCAGATACGCAGTATTTT	CASSFGLTPDTQYF
TRBD2	.	TRBV12-3/TRBV12-4	TRBJ2-1	TGTGCCAGCAGTTCATTTAAGGGTAGCGGGGGGGCGGCTGAGCAGTTCTTC	CASSSFKGSGGAAEQFF
.	.	TRBV4-2	TRBJ1-6	TGTGCCAGCAGCCAACCGGGCCTCGAAGCCCTCCACTTT	CASSQPGLEALHF
TRBD1	.	TRBV19	TRBJ1-1	TGTGCCAGTAGTCCGGGACAGGACACTGAAGCTTTCTTT	CASSPGQDTEAFF
TRBD2	many	TRBV2	TRBJ2-2	TGTGCCAGCAGGGCTAGCGGGGGGCCGAACACCGGGGAGCTGTTTTTT	CASRASGGPNTGELFF
.	.	TRBV7-9	TRBJ1-4	TGTGCCAGCAGCTCCGAGGAAAAACTGTTTTTT	CASSSEEKLFF
.	.	TRBV20-1	TRBJ2-1	TGCAGTGCTAGAGACCTACTAGGTTATGAGCAGTTCTTC	CSARDLLGYEQFF
.	many	TRBV4-1	TRBJ1-1	TGCGCCAGCACCCGGCTGGTTATGAACACTGAAGCTTTCTTT	CASTRLVMNTEAFF
.	many	TRBV6-1	TRBJ1-2	TGTGCCAGCACGTCTGGGCAGACCTATGGCTACACCTTC	CASTSGQTYGYTF
.	few	TRBV7-9	TRBJ1-1	TGTGCCACCCTGACAGAAGGAAGGGGAACTGAAGCTTTCTTT	CATLTEGRGTEAFF
.	.	TRBV6-5	TRBJ1-3	TGTGCCAGCAGCTTGTCGAGGGCTGGAAACACCATATATTTT	CASSLSRAGNTIYF
.	once	TRBV7-2	TRBJ2-7	TGTGCCAGCAGCTTATCAACAGGGCGACCCTACGAGCAGTACTTC	CASSLSTGRPYEQYF
.	many	TRBV5-6	TRBJ2-5	TGTGCCAGCAGCTTGGTTACAGTTTACCAAGAGACCCAGTACTTC	CASSLVTVYQETQYF
.	many	TRBV10-3	TRBJ2-7	TGTGCCATCAGTAGGTCCGCTCTTCAGTACTTC	CAISRSALQYF
.	.	TRBV29-1	TRBJ1-2	TGCAGCGTTGATCAGGGCAACTATGGCTACACCTTC	CSVDQGNYGYTF
.	few	TRBV24-1	TRBJ1-5	TGTGCCACCAGTGATTTTGGGCAGCCCCAGCATTTT	CATSDFGQPQHF
TRBD2	.	TRBV4-3	TRBJ2-5	TGCGCCAGCAGCCAAGAGGTTAGCGGGGGGGAAGAGACCCAGTACTTC	CASSQEVSGGEETQYF
.	few	TRBV2	TRBJ2-1	TGTGCCAGCAGTCCTCACGGGACGTCATACAATGAGCAGTTCTTC	CASSPHGTSYNEQFF
TRBD1	once	TRBV5-6	TRBJ2-2	TGTGCCAGCAGACCGGGACAGGGGGCAATCACCGGGGAGCTGTTTTTT	CASRPGQGAITGELFF
.	.	TRBV7-2	TRBJ2-7	TGTGCCAGCAGCAAGTGGGACCTTGCCTACGAGCAGTACTTC	CASSKWDLAYEQYF
.	.	TRBV29-1	TRBJ1-1	TGCAGCGTTACGGGGATGAATGGGAACACTGAAGCTTTCTTT	CSVTGMNGNTEAFF
.	few	TRBV7-9	TRBJ1-4	TGTGCCAGCAGCGTTAGGGGGTTGGCCGGAAAACTGTTTTTT	CASSVRGLAGKLFF
TRBD1	few	TRBV4-3	TRBJ2-7	TGCGCCAGCAGCCAAGGACCGACAGGGAGCTACGAGCAGTACTTC	CASSQGPTGSYEQYF
TRBD1	few	TRBV12-3/TRBV12-4	TRBJ1-1	TGTGCCAGCAGTTCCCCTTCCGGGACAGGGGGACGACTGAACACTGAAGCTTTCTTT	CASSSPSGTGGRLNTEAFF
TRBD1	.	TRBV28	TRBJ2-7	TGTGCCAGCACCCTCGGACAGGGTGAACTGGACGAGCAGTACTTC	CASTLGQGELDEQYF
TRBD2	few	TRBV5-5	TRBJ2-1	TGTGCCAGCAGCCCTAGCGGGGGGGCCCTCAATGAGCAGTTCTTC	CASSPSGGALNEQFF
TRBD1	few	TRBV3-1	TRBJ1-1	TGTGCCAGCAGTAACAGGGGCGGTGGAGCTTTCTTT	CASSNRGGGAFF